Here is one T cell receptor (beta chain) with its context. Antigen: not known. A much larger clone lies a single base off, so this may be a read error. The sample comes from a study of regulatory T cells in long-lasting Graves disease. On the study more broadly: Graves' cases, newly diagnosed, had used antithyroid drugs under 3 months. Study-wide findings and caveats: Persistent disease was characterized by preferential usage of TRBV28, TRBJ1-2 and TRBJ2-5.

In germline, CDR1 is SGHTA, CDR2 FQGNSA. This CDR3 spans 17 amino acids. J gave up 0 bases and V 5 bases, and 9 bases lay outside the gene matches. Time point meaning: newly diagnosed GD, antithyroid drugs for less than 3 months. TCR sequences were obtained from RNA taken from PBMCs. Arm-PCR of CDR3 regions and iRepertoire HTBI primers were the basis on which TCR beta libraries were built. In TCRdb, the multiplex PCR reads were re-called with MiXCR into one record per CDR3 protein. The table records some 230,000 distinct CDR3 sequences, around 18% of them present only once. Source: peripheral blood mononuclear cells (PBMCs), taken at new diagnosis, from a patient treated with antithyroid drugs. This clonotype originated in a female donor with Graves disease. The chain has TRBV7-2 and TRBJ1-2, with 10 bases lining up with TRBD1. As DNA, the CDR3 is TGTGCCAGCAGCCCGCGGACAGGGGGAACTGCTAACTATGGCTACACCTTC. This translates into CASSPRTGGTANYGYTF.